This entry describes one T cell receptor beta chain. No antigen is known for it. The data stem from a study of T-cell memory formation after mild COVID-19. Overall study: Among the donors, TCR clusters were largely specific to each donor.

5'RACE with constant-segment primers built TCRalpha and TCRbeta cDNA libraries with UMIs. TCRdb analysed the 5' RACE reads with MiXCR anew, one entry per CDR3 protein. The sample lists about 250,000 distinct CDR3 sequences; less than 20% were seen once. General study points: Contracting clones, day 15 to 85, had balanced CD4/CD8, and later expanders favored CD4+. Pre-infection memory harbored some responding clones, suggesting cross-reactive memory joined.

V gave up 0 bases and J gave up 0 bases, with 5 bases separating them. In germline, CDR1 is LGHNA, CDR2 YSLEER. CDR3 length equals 14 residues. The chain is built from TRBV4-3 and TRBJ1-1; no clear D gene. Sample: PBMCs or a T cell subset sorted from them (not recorded which). The receptor's source is an adult woman who had mild COVID-19 (a few samples of this study predate the infection). Cell type and time point are not known. The CDR3 spells CASSQDNLNTEAFF. The CDR3 coding sequence is TGCGCCAGCAGCCAAGATAACCTGAACACTGAAGCTTTCTTT.